This entry describes one TCR beta chain. This sample is part of a study of blood T cell repertoires in COVID-19. Per the authors' pipeline: How many nucleated cells were present was estimated from reference gene primer amplification. The data were produced by immunoSEQ multiplex PCR, yet TCRdb's version contains in-frame clones alone and is incomplete. V and J calls and clone size are those listed in that table; D and trimming were worked out from the DNA. The sample lists 65,000 to 85,000 clones, under 90% seen once, with over 2% in the top ten. The CDR3 runs 15 residues. Looked up from germline, CDR1 is MNHEY and CDR2 is SVGEGT. V trimming: 6 bases; J trimming: 6 bases; junction bases outside the gene matches: 10.

The chain employs TRBV6-2 or TRBV6-3 and TRBJ1-2, with 10 bases matching TRBD1. Sequencing input: peripheral blood. The receptor's source is a human donor in a cohort sampled during active COVID-19. DNA of the CDR3: TGTGCCAGCAGCCCCGACCGGACAGGGGGAAATGGCTACACCTTC. Translated: CASSPDRTGGNGYTF.